This TCR beta chain was identified during a study of cytomegalovirus exposure and HLA in healthy donors. Whole-study findings and limits: Most TCR sequences were rare, but some public TCRs occurred in many donors. Researchers counted around 150 TCR beta chains as cytomegalovirus-associated.

CDR3 length: 14 residues. CDR1 is SGHDT, CDR2 YYEEEE, per germline. V lost 0 bases and J lost 4; bases outside the gene matches: 2. Only in-frame clones appear in the TCRdb table, and some are missing; sequencing was by immunoSEQ multiplex PCR. This sample carries under 250,000 clones, about 90% of them seen once, and the ten largest clones take about 12%. A note on this clone: Antigen: not known.

This chain links TRBV5-6 with TRBJ2-7, with 9 bases aligning to TRBD1. The sequence derives from a man in his late teens or twenties in good health and CMV-seropositive. Sequencing was carried out using PBMCs. The CDR3 DNA sequence: TGTGCCAGCAGCTTGGTACAGGGGGCGTACGAGCAGTACTTC. Encoded protein: CASSLVQGAYEQYF.